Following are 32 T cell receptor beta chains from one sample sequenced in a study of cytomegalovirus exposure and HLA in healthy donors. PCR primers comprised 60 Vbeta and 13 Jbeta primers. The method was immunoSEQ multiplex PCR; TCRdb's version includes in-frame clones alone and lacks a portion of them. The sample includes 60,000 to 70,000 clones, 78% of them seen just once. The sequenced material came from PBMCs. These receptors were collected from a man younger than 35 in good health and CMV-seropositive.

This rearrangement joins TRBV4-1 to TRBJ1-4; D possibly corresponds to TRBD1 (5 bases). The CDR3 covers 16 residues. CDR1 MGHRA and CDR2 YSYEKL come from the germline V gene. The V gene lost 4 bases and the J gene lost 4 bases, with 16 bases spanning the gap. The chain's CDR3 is CASSPGQGGLNEKLFF. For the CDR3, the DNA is TGCGCCAGCAGCCCTGGCCAGGGAGGTCTTAATGAAAAACTGTTTTTT.

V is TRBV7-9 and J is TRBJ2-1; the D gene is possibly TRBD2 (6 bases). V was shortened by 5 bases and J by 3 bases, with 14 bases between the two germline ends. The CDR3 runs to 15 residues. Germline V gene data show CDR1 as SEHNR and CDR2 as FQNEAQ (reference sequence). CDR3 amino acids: CASSASEGHYNEQFF. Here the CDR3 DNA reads TGTGCCAGCAGCGCATCGGAGGGCCACTACAATGAGCAGTTCTTC.

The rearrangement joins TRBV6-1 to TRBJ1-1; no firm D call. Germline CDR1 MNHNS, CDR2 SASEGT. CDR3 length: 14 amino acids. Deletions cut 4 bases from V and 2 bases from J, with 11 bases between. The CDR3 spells CASSALGTNTEAFF. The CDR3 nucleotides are TGTGCCAGCAGTGCCCTAGGCACTAACACTGAAGCTTTCTTT.

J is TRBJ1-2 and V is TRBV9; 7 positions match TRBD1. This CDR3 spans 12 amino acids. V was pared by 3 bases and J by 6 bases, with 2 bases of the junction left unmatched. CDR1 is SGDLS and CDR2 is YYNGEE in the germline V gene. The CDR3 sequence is CASSGGGHGYTF. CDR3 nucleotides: TGTGCCAGCAGCGGAGGGGGCCATGGCTACACCTTC.

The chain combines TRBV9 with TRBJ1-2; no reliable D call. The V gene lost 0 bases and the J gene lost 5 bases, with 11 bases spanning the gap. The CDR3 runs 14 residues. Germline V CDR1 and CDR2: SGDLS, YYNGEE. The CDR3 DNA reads TGTGCCAGCAGCGTAGGTTCCTCCCTTTATGGCTACACCTTC. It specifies CASSVGSSLYGYTF.

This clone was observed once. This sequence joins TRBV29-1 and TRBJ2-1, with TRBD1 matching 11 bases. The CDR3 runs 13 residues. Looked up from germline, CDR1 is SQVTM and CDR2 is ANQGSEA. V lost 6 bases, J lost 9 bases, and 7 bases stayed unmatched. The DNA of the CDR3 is TGCAGCGTCGTGGGGGACAGGGGGTTTGAGCAGTTCTTC. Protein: CSVVGDRGFEQFF.

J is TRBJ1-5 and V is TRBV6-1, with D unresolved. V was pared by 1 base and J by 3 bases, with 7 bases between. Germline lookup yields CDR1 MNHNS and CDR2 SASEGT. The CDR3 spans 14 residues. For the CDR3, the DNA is TGTGCCAGCAGTGAAGGTCAGGTCAATCAGCCCCAGCATTTT. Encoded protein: CASSEGQVNQPQHF.

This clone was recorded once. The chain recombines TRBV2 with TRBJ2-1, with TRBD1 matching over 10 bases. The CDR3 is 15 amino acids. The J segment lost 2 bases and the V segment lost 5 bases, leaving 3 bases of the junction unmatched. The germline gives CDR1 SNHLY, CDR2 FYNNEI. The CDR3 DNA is TGTGCCAGCAGTATGGGACAGGGGCCCTACAATGAGCAGTTCTTC. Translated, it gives CASSMGQGPYNEQFF.

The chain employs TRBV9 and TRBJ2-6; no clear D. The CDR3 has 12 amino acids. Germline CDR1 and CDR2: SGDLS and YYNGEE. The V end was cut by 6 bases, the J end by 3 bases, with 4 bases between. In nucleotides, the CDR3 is TGTGCCAGCACCGGTGGGGCCAACGTCCTGACTTTC. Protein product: CASTGGANVLTF. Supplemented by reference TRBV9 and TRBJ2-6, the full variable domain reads DSGVTQTPKHLITATGQRVTLRCSPRSGDLSVYWYQQSLDQGLQFLIQYYNGEERAKGNILERFSAQQFPDLHSELNLSSLELGDSALYFCASTGGANVLTFGAGSRLTVL.

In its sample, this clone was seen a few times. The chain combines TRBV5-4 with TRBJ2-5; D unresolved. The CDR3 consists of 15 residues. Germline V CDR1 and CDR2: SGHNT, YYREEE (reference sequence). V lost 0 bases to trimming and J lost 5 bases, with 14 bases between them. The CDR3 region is CASSLAKNPQETQYF. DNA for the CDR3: TGTGCCAGCAGCTTGGCCAAGAACCCCCAGGAGACCCAGTACTTC.

CDR3: CAWSTKGGVDYGYTF. CDR3 coding DNA: TGTGCCTGGAGTACAAAAGGGGGCGTAGACTATGGCTACACCTTC. The J gene is TRBJ1-2, the V gene TRBV30; 7 bases fit TRBD1. The CDR3 covers 15 residues. Per germline, CDR1 GTSNPN and CDR2 SVGIG (reference sequence). The junction had 9 bases not matched to a gene; V was cut back by 2 bases and J by 3 bases.

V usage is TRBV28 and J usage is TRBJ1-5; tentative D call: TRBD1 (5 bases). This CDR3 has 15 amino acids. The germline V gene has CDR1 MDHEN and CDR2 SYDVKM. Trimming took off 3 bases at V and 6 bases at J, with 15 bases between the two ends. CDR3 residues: CASSFIRDVRQPQHF. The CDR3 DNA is TGTGCCAGCAGTTTCATCAGGGATGTCCGTCAGCCCCAGCATTTT.

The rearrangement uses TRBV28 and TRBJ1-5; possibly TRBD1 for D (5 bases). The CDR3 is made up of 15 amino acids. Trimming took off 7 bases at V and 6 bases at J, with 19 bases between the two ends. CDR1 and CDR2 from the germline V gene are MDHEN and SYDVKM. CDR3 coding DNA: TGTGCCAGCACCCCCGAGGCCAGGGAAGGTCAGCCCCAGCATTTT. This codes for CASTPEAREGQPQHF.

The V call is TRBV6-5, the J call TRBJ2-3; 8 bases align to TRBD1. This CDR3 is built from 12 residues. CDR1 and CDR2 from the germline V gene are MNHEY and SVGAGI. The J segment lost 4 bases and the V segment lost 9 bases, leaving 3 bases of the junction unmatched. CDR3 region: CASRQGSDTQYF. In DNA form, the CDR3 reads TGTGCCAGTCGACAGGGGTCAGATACGCAGTATTTT.

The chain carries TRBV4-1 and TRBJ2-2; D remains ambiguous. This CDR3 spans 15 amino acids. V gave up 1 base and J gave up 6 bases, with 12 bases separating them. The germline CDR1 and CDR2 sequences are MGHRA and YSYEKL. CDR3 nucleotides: TGCGCCAGCAGCCAAGCCGTTCAGGTGGCCGGGGAGCTGTTTTTT. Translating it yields CASSQAVQVAGELFF.

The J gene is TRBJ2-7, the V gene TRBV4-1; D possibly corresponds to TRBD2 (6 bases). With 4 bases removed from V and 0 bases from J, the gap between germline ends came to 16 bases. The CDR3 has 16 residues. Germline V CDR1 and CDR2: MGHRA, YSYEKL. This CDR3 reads CASSRGTGTGSYEQYF. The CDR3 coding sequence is TGCGCCAGCAGCCGGGGTACCGGGACTGGCTCCTACGAGCAGTACTTC.

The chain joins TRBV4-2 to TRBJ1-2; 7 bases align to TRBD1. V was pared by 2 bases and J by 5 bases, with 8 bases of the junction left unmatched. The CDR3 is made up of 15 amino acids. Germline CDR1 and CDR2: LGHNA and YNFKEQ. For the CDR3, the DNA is TGTGCCAGCAGCCAATCAGGGGGAGCGGATTATGGCTACACCTTC. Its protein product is CASSQSGGADYGYTF.

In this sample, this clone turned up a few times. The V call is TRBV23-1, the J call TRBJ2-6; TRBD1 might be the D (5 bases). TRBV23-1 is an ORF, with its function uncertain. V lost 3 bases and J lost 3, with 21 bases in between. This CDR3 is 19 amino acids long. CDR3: CASSHPGDSRVGGANVLTF. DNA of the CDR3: TGCGCCAGCAGTCACCCCGGTGACAGTCGAGTTGGTGGGGCCAACGTCCTGACTTTC.

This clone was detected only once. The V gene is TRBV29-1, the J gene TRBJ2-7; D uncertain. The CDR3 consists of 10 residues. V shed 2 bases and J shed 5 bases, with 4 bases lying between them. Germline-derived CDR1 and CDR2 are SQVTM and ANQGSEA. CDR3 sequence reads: CSVESDEQYF. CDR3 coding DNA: TGCAGCGTTGAAAGCGACGAGCAGTACTTC.

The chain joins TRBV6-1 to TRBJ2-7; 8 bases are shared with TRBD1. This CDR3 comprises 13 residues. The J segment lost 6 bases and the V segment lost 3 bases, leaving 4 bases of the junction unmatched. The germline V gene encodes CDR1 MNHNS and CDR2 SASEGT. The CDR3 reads CASSEGTGREQYF. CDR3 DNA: TGTGCCAGCAGTGAGGGGACAGGACGCGAGCAGTACTTC.

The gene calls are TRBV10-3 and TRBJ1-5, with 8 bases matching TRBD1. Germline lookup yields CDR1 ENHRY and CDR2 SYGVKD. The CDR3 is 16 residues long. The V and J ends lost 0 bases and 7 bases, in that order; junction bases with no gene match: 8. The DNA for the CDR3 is TGTGCCATCAGTGAGTCAGAGGGACAGGTAGGCCAGCCCCAGCATTTT. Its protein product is CAISESEGQVGQPQHF.

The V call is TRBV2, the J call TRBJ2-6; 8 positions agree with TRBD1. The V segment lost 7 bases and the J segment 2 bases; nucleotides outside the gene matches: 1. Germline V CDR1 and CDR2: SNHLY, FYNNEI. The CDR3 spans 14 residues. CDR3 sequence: CASTQGAGANVLTF. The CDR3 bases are TGTGCCAGCACACAGGGGGCTGGGGCCAACGTCCTGACTTTC. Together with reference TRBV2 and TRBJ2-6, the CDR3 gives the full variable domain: EPEVTQTPSHQVTQMGQEVILRCVPISNHLYFYWYRQILGQKVEFLVSFYNNEISEKSEIFDDQFSVERPDGSNFTLKIRSTKLEDSAMYFCASTQGAGANVLTFGAGSRLTVL.

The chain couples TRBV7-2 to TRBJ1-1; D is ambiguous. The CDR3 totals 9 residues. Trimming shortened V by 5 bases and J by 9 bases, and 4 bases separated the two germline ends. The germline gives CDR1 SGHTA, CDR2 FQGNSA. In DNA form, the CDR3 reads TGTGCCAGCAGCGCTAAAGCTTTCTTT. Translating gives CASSAKAFF.

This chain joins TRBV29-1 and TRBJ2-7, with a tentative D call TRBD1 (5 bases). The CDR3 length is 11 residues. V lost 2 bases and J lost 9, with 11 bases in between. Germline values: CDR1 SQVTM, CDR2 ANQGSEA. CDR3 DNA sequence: TGCAGCGTTGAAACAGGAACGTGGCAGTACTTC. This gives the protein CSVETGTWQYF.

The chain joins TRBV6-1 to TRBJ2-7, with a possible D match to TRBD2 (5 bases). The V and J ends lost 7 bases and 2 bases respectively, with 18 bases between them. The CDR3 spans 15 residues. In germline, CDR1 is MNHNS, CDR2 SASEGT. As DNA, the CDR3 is TGTGCCAGCAATATATATGAGGGAGAGACCTACGAGCAGTACTTC. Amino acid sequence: CASNIYEGETYEQYF.

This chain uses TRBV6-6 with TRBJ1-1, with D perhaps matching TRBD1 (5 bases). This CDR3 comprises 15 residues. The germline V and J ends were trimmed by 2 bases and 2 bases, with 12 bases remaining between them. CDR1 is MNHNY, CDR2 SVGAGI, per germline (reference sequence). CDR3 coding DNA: TGTGCCAGCAGTTACGAGGGAGGGGACAACACTGAAGCTTTCTTT. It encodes CASSYEGGDNTEAFF.

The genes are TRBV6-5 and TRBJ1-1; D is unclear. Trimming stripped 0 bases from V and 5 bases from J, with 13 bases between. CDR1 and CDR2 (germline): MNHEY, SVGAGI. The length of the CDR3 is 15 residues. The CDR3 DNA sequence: TGTGCCAGCAGTTACTCTCGGGCGGGGATGACTGAAGCTTTCTTT. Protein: CASSYSRAGMTEAFF.

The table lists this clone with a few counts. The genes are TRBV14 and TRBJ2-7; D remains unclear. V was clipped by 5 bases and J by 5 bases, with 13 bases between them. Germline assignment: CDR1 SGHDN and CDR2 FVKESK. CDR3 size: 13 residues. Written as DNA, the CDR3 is TGTGCCAGCAGCGAGAAAGTGGGCCACGAGCAGTACTTC. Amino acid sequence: CASSEKVGHEQYF.

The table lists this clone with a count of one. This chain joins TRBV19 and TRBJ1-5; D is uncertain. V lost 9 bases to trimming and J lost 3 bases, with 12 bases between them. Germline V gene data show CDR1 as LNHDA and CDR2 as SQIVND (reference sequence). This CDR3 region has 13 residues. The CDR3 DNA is TGTGCCAGCCCTGGGAGTTTCAATCAGCCCCAGCATTTT. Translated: CASPGSFNQPQHF.

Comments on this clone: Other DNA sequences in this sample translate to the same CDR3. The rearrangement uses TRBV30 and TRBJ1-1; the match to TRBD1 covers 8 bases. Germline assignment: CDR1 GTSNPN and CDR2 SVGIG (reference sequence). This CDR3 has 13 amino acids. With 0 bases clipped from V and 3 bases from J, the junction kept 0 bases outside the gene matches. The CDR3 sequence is CAWSVQGDTEAFF. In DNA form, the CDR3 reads TGTGCCTGGAGTGTACAGGGGGACACTGAAGCTTTCTTT.

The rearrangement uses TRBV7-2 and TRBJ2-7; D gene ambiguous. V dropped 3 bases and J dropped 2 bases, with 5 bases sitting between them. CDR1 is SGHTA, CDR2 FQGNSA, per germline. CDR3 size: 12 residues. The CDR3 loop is CASSFGAYEQYF. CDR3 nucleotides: TGTGCCAGCAGCTTTGGAGCCTACGAGCAGTACTTC. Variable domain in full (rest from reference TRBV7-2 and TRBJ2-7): GAGVSQSPSNKVTEKGKDVELRCDPISGHTALYWYRQSLGQGLEFLIYFQGNSAPDKSGLPSDRFSAERTGGSVSTLTIQRTQQEDSAVYLCASSFGAYEQYFGPGTRLTVT.

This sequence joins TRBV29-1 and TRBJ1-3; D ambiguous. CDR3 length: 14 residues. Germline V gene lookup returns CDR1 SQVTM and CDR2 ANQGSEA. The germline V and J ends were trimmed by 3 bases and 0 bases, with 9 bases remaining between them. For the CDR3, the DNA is TGCAGCGTTGATTTAGCGGCCTCTGGAAACACCATATATTTT. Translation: CSVDLAASGNTIYF.